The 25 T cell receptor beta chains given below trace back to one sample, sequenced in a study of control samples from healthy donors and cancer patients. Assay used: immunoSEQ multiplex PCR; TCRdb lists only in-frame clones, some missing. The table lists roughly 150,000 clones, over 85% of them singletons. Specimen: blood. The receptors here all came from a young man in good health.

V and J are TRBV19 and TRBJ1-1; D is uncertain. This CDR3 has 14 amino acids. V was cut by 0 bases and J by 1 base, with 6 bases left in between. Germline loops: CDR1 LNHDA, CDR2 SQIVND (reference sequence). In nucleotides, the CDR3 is TGTGCCAGTAGTATAGATGAGGGGAACACTGAAGCTTTCTTT. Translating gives CASSIDEGNTEAFF.

The DNA for the CDR3 is TGTGCCAGCAGTTCGGTCGCGGGCGGCACTGAAGCTTTCTTT. Translating it yields CASSSVAGGTEAFF. The V gene is TRBV6-2 or TRBV6-3, the J gene TRBJ1-1; D not resolved. The ends were cut back, 4 bases at V and 4 bases at J, with 13 bases in the middle. The CDR3 has 14 amino acids. Germline CDR1 MNHEY, CDR2 SVGEGT.

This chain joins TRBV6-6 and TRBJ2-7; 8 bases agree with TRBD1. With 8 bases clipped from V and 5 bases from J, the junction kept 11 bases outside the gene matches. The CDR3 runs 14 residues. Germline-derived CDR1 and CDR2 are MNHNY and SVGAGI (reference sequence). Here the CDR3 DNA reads TGTGCCAGCGACGACGGGACAGGCTTTAACGAGCAGTACTTC. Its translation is CASDDGTGFNEQYF.

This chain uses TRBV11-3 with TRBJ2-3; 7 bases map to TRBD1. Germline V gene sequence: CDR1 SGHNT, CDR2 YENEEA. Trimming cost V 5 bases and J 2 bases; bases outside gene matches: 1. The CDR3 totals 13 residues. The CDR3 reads CASSGTVTDTQYF. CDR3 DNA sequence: TGTGCCAGCAGCGGGACAGTCACAGATACGCAGTATTTT.

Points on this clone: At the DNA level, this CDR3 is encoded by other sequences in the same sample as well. Written as DNA, the CDR3 is TGTGCCTGGAGTGTGGGAGGCTATGGCTACACCTTC. It codes for CAWSVGGYGYTF. The V call is TRBV30, the J call TRBJ1-2; D gene unclear. CDR1 is GTSNPN and CDR2 is SVGIG in the germline V gene (reference sequence). CDR3 size: 12 residues. Trimming left V 0 bases short and J 4 bases short, with 6 bases between.

The CDR3 loop reads CASSVGGRFDGYTF. CDR3 nucleotides: TGTGCCAGCAGCGTAGGAGGCAGGTTCGATGGCTACACCTTC. The chain carries TRBV9 and TRBJ1-2, with no clear D. This CDR3 is built from 14 residues. Trimming left V 0 bases short and J 6 bases short, with 12 bases between. CDR1 SGDLS and CDR2 YYNGEE come from the germline V gene.

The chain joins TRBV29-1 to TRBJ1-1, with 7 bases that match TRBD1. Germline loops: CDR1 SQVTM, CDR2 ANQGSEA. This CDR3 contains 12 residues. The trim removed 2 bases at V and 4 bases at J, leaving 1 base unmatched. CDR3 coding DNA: TGCAGCGTTGAATCAGGGGGCACTGAAGCTTTCTTT. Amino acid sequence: CSVESGGTEAFF.

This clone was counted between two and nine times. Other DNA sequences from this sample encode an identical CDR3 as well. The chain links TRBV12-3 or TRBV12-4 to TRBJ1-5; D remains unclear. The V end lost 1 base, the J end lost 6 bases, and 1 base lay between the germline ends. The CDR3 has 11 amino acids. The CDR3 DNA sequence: TGTGCCAGCAGTTTAGGTCAGCCCCAGCATTTT. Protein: CASSLGQPQHF.

CDR3 bases: TGTGCCACCAGTGACCCTGCTCATAAGGAGACCCAGTACTTC. Translated: CATSDPAHKETQYF. The rearrangement uses TRBV24-1 and TRBJ2-5; D gene unclear. Trimming took off 4 bases at V and 5 bases at J, with 13 bases between the two ends. This CDR3 is built from 14 residues. CDR1 and CDR2 from the germline V gene are KGHDR and SFDVKD.

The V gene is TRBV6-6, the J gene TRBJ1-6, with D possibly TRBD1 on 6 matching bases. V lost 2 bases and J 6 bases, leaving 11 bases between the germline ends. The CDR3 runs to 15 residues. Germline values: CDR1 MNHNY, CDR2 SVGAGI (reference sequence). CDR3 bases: TGTGCCAGCAGTTACGAAGACAGGAGTAATTCACCCCTCCACTTT. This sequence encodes CASSYEDRSNSPLHF.

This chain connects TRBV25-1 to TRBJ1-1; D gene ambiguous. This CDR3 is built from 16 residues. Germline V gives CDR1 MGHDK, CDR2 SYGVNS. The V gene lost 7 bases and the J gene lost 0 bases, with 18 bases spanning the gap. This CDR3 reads CASTPSWAVLNTEAFF. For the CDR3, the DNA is TGTGCCAGCACCCCGAGTTGGGCGGTCTTGAACACTGAAGCTTTCTTT.

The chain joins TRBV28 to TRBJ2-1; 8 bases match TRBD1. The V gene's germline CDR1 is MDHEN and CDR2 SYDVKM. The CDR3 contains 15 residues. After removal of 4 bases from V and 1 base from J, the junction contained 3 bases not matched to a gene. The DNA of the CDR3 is TGTGCCAGCAGTTCAGGGGGCGGTTCCTACAATGAGCAGTTCTTC. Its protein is CASSSGGGSYNEQFF.

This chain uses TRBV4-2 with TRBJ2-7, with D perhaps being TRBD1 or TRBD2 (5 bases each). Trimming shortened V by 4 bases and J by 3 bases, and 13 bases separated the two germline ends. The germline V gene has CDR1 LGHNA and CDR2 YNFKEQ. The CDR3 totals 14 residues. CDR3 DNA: TGTGCCAGCAGCCCCCGGGACGACTACTACGAGCAGTACTTC. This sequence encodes CASSPRDDYYEQYF.

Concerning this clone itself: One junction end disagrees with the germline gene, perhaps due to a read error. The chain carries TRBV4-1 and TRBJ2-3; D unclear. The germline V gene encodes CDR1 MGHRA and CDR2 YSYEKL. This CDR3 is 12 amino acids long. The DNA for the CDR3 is TGCGCCAGCAGCCACCCTAACACCGTAGTAGTCTTT. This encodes CASSHPNTVVVF.

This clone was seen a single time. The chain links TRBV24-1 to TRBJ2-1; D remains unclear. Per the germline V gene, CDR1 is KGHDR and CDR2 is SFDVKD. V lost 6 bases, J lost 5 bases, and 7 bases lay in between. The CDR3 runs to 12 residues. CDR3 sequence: CATSPRDNEQFF. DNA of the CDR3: TGTGCCACCAGTCCACGGGACAATGAGCAGTTCTTC.

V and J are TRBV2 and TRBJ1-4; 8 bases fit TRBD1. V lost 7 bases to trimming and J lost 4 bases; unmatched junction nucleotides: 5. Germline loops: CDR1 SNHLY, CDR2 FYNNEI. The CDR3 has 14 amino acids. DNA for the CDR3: TGTGCCAGCAACCAGGGGGCAGTTAATGAAAAACTGTTTTTT. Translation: CASNQGAVNEKLFF.

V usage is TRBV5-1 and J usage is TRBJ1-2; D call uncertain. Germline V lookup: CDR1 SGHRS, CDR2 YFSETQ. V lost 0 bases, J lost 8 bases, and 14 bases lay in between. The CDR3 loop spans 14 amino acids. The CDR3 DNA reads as TGCGCCAGCAGCTTGGTATCCGGGTCGAGGGGCTACACCTTC. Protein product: CASSLVSGSRGYTF.

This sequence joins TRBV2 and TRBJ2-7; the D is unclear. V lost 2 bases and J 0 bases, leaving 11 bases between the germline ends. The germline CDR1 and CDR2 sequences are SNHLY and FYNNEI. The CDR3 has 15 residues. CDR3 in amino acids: CASSEQATNSYEQYF. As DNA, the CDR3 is TGTGCCAGCAGTGAACAGGCGACAAACTCCTACGAGCAGTACTTC. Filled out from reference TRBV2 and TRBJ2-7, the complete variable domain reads EPEVTQTPSHQVTQMGQEVILRCVPISNHLYFYWYRQILGQKVEFLVSFYNNEISEKSEIFDDQFSVERPDGSNFTLKIRSTKLEDSAMYFCASSEQATNSYEQYFGPGTRLTVT.

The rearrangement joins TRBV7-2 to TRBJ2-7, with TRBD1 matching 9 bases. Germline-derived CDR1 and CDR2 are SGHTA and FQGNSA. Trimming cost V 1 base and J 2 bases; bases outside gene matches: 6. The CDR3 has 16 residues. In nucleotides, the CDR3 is TGTGCCAGCAGCTTAGACCCGGGACAGGGCGCCTACGAGCAGTACTTC. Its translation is CASSLDPGQGAYEQYF.

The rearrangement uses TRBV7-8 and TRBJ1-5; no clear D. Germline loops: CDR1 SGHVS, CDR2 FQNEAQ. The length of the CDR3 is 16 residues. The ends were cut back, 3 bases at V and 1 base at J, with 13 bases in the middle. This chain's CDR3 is CASSFSDLASNQPQHF. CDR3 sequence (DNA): TGTGCCAGCAGCTTCTCCGACCTAGCAAGCAATCAGCCCCAGCATTTT.

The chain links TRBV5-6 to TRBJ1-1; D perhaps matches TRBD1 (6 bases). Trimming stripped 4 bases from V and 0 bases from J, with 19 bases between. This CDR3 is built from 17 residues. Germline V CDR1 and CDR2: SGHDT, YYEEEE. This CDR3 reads CASSTDTRGPMNTEAFF. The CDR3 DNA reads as TGTGCCAGCAGCACGGACACCAGGGGCCCGATGAACACTGAAGCTTTCTTT.

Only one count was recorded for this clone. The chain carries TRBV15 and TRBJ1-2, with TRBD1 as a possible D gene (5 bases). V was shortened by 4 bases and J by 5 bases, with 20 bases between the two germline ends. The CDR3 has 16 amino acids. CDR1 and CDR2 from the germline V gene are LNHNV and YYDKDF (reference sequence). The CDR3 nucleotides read TGTGCCACCAGCATAACATCCGGGACGGCTATGTATGGCTACACCTTC. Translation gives CATSITSGTAMYGYTF.

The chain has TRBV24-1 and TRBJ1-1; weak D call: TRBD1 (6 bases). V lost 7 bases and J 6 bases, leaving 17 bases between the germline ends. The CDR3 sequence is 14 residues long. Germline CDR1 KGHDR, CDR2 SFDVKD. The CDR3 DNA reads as TGTGCCACCAGGTCCGACACAGGGCGTTCTGAAGCTTTCTTT. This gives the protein CATRSDTGRSEAFF.

CDR3 amino acids: CASSPPVGGRYEQYF. Written as DNA, the CDR3 is TGTGCCAGCAGCCCCCCCGTCGGGGGAAGATACGAGCAGTACTTC. The rearrangement links TRBV3-1 (or the pseudogene TRBV3-2) to TRBJ2-7; D may be TRBD2 (6 bases). Trimming left V 4 bases short and J 4 bases short, with 17 bases between. The germline V gene has CDR1 LGHDT and CDR2 YNNKEL (reference sequence). The CDR3 is made up of 15 amino acids.

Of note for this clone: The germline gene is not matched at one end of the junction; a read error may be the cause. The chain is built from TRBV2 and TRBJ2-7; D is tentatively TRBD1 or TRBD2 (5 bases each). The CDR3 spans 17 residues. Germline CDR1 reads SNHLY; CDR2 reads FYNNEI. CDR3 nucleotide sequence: TGTGCCAGCACTCCCCGGGGTTCCAGGGCTATTTCCTCCGAGCAGTACTTC. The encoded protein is CASTPRGSRAISSEQYF. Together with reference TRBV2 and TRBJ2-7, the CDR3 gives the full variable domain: EPEVTQTPSHQVTQMGQEVILRCVPISNHLYFYWYRQILGQKVEFLVSFYNNEISEKSEIFDDQFSVERPDGSNFTLKIRSTKLEDSAMYFCASTPRGSRAISSEQYFGPGTRLTVT.